These 27 T cell receptor beta chains were sequenced from one sample in a study of blood T cell repertoires in COVID-19. This table comes from immunoSEQ multiplex PCR, and its TCRdb copy is limited to in-frame clones, with some not included. The table shows 200,000 to 300,000 clones, with about 82% occurring only once. The specimen sequenced was PBMCs or T cells enriched from blood (not recorded which). The receptors come from a woman aged 50 to 60 who had recovered from COVID-19.

This clone was seen only once. The chain joins TRBV5-1 to TRBJ2-6; 9 bases align to TRBD1. With 4 bases clipped from V and 4 bases from J, the junction kept 6 bases outside the gene matches. This CDR3 has 16 residues. Germline CDR1 SGHRS, CDR2 YFSETQ. DNA for the CDR3: TGCGCCAGCAGCCGGGGACAGGGTTCCGGGGCCAACGTCCTGACTTTC. It translates to CASSRGQGSGANVLTF.

CDR3: CASSRASGSYEQYF. The DNA for the CDR3 is TGTGCCAGCTCACGCGCTAGCGGCAGTTACGAGCAGTACTTC. The chain carries TRBV18 and TRBJ2-7; TRBD2 aligns across 7 bases. With V trimmed by 4 bases and J by 4 bases, 7 bases remained unmatched. The CDR3 covers 14 residues. Germline V gives CDR1 KGHSH, CDR2 LQKENI.

The CDR3 spells CASSQRQGEPNEKLFF. CDR3 nucleotides: TGTGCCAGCAGCCAACGACAGGGCGAACCTAATGAAAAACTGTTTTTT. The gene calls are TRBV9 and TRBJ1-4; TRBD1 agrees at 7 bases. J was trimmed by 3 bases and V by 4 bases; bases with no gene match: 9. Germline values: CDR1 SGDLS, CDR2 YYNGEE. The CDR3 has 16 residues. Full variable domain (remainder filled in from reference TRBV9 and TRBJ1-4): DSGVTQTPKHLITATGQRVTLRCSPRSGDLSVYWYQQSLDQGLQFLIQYYNGEERAKGNILERFSAQQFPDLHSELNLSSLELGDSALYFCASSQRQGEPNEKLFFGSGTQLSVL.

The J gene is TRBJ2-7, the V gene TRBV19; D unresolved. V gave up 8 bases and J gave up 0 bases, with 11 bases separating them. Germline V gene data show CDR1 as LNHDA and CDR2 as SQIVND (reference sequence). This CDR3 is built from 13 residues. DNA of the CDR3: TGTGCCAGTTCGGCGGCGAGCTCCTACGAGCAGTACTTC. This sequence encodes CASSAASSYEQYF.

V usage is TRBV2 and J usage is TRBJ2-7; 8 bases are a match to TRBD1. The CDR3 spans 13 residues. The ends lost 4 bases at V and 6 bases at J; junction bases unmatched: 5. The germline V gene encodes CDR1 SNHLY and CDR2 FYNNEI. The CDR3 sequence: CASSGGQVREQYF. For the CDR3, the DNA is TGTGCCAGCAGTGGGGGACAGGTTCGCGAGCAGTACTTC.

This clone has just one count. This chain joins TRBV19 and TRBJ2-1; 10 bases map to TRBD1. This CDR3 has 15 amino acids. CDR1 LNHDA and CDR2 SQIVND come from the germline V gene (reference sequence). Trimming cost V 5 bases and J 7 bases; bases outside gene matches: 8. The CDR3 DNA reads TGTGCCAGTAGTCAAGACAGGGGGCAGGGGAATGAGCAGTTCTTC. Its translation: CASSQDRGQGNEQFF.

V and J are TRBV11-2 and TRBJ2-5; no firm D call. Germline V gene lookup returns CDR1 SGHAT and CDR2 FQNNGV. The CDR3 loop spans 11 amino acids. Between the trimmed V and J ends, which lost 3 bases and 5 bases, there was a span of 4 bases. CDR3 loop: CASSFQETQYF. CDR3 in DNA: TGTGCCAGCAGCTTTCAGGAGACCCAGTACTTC. The full variable domain, with the rest looked up from reference TRBV11-2 and TRBJ2-5, is EAGVAQSPRYKIIEKRQSVAFWCNPISGHATLYWYQQILGQGPKLLIQFQNNGVVDDSQLPKDRFSAERLKGVDSTLKIQPAKLEDSAVYLCASSFQETQYFGPGTRLLVL.

The J gene is TRBJ2-7, the V gene TRBV9; D possibly corresponds to TRBD1 (7 bases). Germline CDR1 SGDLS, CDR2 YYNGEE. This CDR3 is built from 14 residues. V lost 2 bases to trimming and J lost 2 bases, with 11 bases between them. The CDR3 bases are TGTGCCAGCAGCGTGGGGGGACAGCCCTACGAGCAGTACTTC. It is translated as CASSVGGQPYEQYF. Using reference TRBV9 and TRBJ2-7 for the parts outside the CDR3, the full variable domain is DSGVTQTPKHLITATGQRVTLRCSPRSGDLSVYWYQQSLDQGLQFLIQYYNGEERAKGNILERFSAQQFPDLHSELNLSSLELGDSALYFCASSVGGQPYEQYFGPGTRLTVT.

The V call is TRBV7-9, the J call TRBJ2-2; D gene ambiguous. The germline gives CDR1 SEHNR, CDR2 FQNEAQ (reference sequence). Trimming shortened V by 5 bases and J by 0 bases, and 13 bases separated the two germline ends. The CDR3 is 16 amino acids. The CDR3 coding sequence is TGTGCCAGCAGCAAACAAGCAGGAACGAACACCGGGGAGCTGTTTTTT. Protein: CASSKQAGTNTGELFF.

This clone was recorded only once. This chain uses TRBV28 with TRBJ2-1; 8 bases map to TRBD2. Trimming cost V 3 bases and J 5 bases; bases outside gene matches: 15. The CDR3 runs to 18 residues. The germline CDR1 and CDR2 sequences are MDHEN and SYDVKM. CDR3 loop: CASSLVGSNGRAHNEQFF. Here the CDR3 DNA reads TGTGCCAGCAGTTTGGTGGGATCAAACGGGAGGGCCCACAATGAGCAGTTCTTC.

The V gene is TRBV7-2, the J gene TRBJ2-3; 8 bases align to TRBD2. The V gene end was trimmed by 5 bases and the J gene end by 5 bases; junction bases not matched to a gene: 6. The germline V gene encodes CDR1 SGHTA and CDR2 FQGNSA. This CDR3 has 14 amino acids. The CDR3 reads CASSTGSGVDTQYF. CDR3 DNA: TGTGCCAGCAGCACCGGTAGCGGGGTAGATACGCAGTATTTT.

CDR3: CASSRTSAIYGYTF. The DNA of the CDR3 is TGTGCCAGCAGTAGAACGTCAGCGATCTATGGCTACACCTTC. The rearrangement links TRBV2 to TRBJ1-2; D is ambiguous. Germline CDR1 is SNHLY and CDR2 is FYNNEI. The CDR3 loop spans 14 amino acids. Trimming shortened V by 5 bases and J by 4 bases, and 14 bases separated the two germline ends.

The V gene is TRBV11-3, the J gene TRBJ1-4, with D possibly matching TRBD1 (6 bases). There are 15 residues in the CDR3. Germline CDR1 is SGHNT and CDR2 is YENEEA. The V and J ends lost 4 bases and 5 bases respectively, with 14 bases between them. CDR3 DNA: TGTGCCAGCAGCTCAACAGGGACGTCGAATGAAAAACTGTTTTTT. Translating gives CASSSTGTSNEKLFF. Full variable domain (remainder filled in from reference TRBV11-3 and TRBJ1-4): EAGVVQSPRYKIIEKKQPVAFWCNPISGHNTLYWYLQNLGQGPELLIRYENEEAVDDSQLPKDRFSAERLKGVDSTLKIQPAELGDSAVYLCASSSTGTSNEKLFFGSGTQLSVL.

The chain carries TRBV7-2 and TRBJ1-1; 12 positions agree with TRBD1. There are 15 residues in the CDR3. The J segment lost 7 bases and the V segment lost 3 bases, leaving 6 bases of the junction unmatched. Germline loops: CDR1 SGHTA, CDR2 FQGNSA. The CDR3 here is CASSLKGQGADEAFF. The CDR3 DNA reads as TGTGCCAGCAGCTTGAAGGGACAGGGGGCGGATGAAGCTTTCTTT.

This chain joins TRBV13 and TRBJ2-5; 9 bases map to TRBD2. V dropped 5 bases and J dropped 3; count of bases not matched to a gene: 7. Germline loops: CDR1 PRHDT, CDR2 FYEKMQ (reference sequence). There are 15 residues in the CDR3. DNA of the CDR3: TGTGCCAGCAGCACCCTAGCGGGAAGTAAAGAGACCCAGTACTTC. It encodes CASSTLAGSKETQYF.

The chain uses TRBV6-5 and TRBJ1-6; D perhaps matches TRBD1 (5 bases). CDR3 size: 15 residues. The V gene lost 0 bases and the J gene lost 4 bases, with 7 bases spanning the gap. Per germline, CDR1 MNHEY and CDR2 SVGAGI. CDR3 sequence: CASSYSGDYNSPLHF. The CDR3 nucleotides read TGTGCCAGCAGTTACTCAGGGGATTATAATTCACCCCTCCACTTT.

The chain joins TRBV6-5 to TRBJ1-1; the D gene is possibly TRBD1 (5 bases). The V end was cut by 4 bases, the J end by 1 base, with 10 bases between. In germline, CDR1 is MNHEY, CDR2 SVGAGI. The CDR3 is 14 residues long. CDR3 region: CASSFLRGNTEAFF. The CDR3 coding sequence is TGTGCCAGCAGTTTTCTAAGGGGGAACACTGAAGCTTTCTTT.

The J gene is TRBJ1-1, the V gene TRBV29-1; no clear D. Per germline, CDR1 SQVTM and CDR2 ANQGSEA. The CDR3 is 12 amino acids. With 7 bases removed from V and 7 bases from J, the gap between germline ends came to 16 bases. CDR3 residues: CSAGISGIEAFF. CDR3 coding DNA: TGCAGCGCCGGAATTTCCGGGATTGAAGCTTTCTTT.

This rearrangement joins TRBV29-1 to TRBJ1-2; D is perhaps TRBD1 (6 bases). V shed 6 bases and J shed 4 bases, with 12 bases lying between them. Germline CDR1 SQVTM, CDR2 ANQGSEA. This CDR3 is 12 amino acids long. The DNA of the CDR3 is TGCAGCGTGGAGACAGGACCCTATGGCTACACCTTC. Residues: CSVETGPYGYTF.

This rearrangement joins TRBV4-1 to TRBJ2-3; TRBD2 might be the D (6 bases). V was shortened by 0 bases and J by 0 bases, with 13 bases between the two germline ends. Germline lookup yields CDR1 MGHRA and CDR2 YSYEKL. This CDR3 spans 17 amino acids. The CDR3 loop is CASSQDRGNPSTDTQYF. The CDR3 nucleotides are TGCGCCAGCAGCCAAGATCGGGGGAATCCTAGCACAGATACGCAGTATTTT.

The chain has TRBV14 and TRBJ2-7, with 7 bases lining up with TRBD2. V trimming: 2 bases; J trimming: 1 base; junction bases outside the gene matches: 8. Germline V gives CDR1 SGHDN, CDR2 FVKESK. CDR3 length equals 16 residues. The CDR3 loop is CASSQRLAGLSYEQYF. The CDR3 region has the DNA TGTGCCAGCAGCCAACGGTTAGCGGGTCTATCCTACGAGCAGTACTTC.

The chain is built from TRBV7-2 and TRBJ2-1; D perhaps matches TRBD2 (6 bases). Germline V CDR1 and CDR2: SGHTA, FQGNSA. V gave up 5 bases and J gave up 6 bases, with 11 bases separating them. The CDR3 extends over 13 amino acids. CDR3 region: CASSPLAINEQFF. The CDR3, as DNA: TGTGCCAGCAGCCCTCTAGCGATCAATGAGCAGTTCTTC.

This chain uses TRBV6-2 or TRBV6-3 with TRBJ2-7; D may be TRBD2 (6 bases). CDR3 length: 15 amino acids. The V end was cut by 2 bases, the J end by 4 bases, with 15 bases between. Germline V gene sequence: CDR1 MNHEY, CDR2 SVGEGT. The CDR3 loop is CASSYGGITSYEQYF. The CDR3 coding sequence is TGTGCCAGCAGTTACGGAGGGATAACCTCGTACGAGCAGTACTTC.

This clone was picked up a small number of times. The chain recombines TRBV27 with TRBJ1-1, with TRBD1 as a possible D gene (6 bases). CDR3 length: 15 amino acids. The V end was cut by 5 bases, the J end by 4 bases, with 17 bases between. Germline V gene sequence: CDR1 MNHEY, CDR2 SMNVEV (reference sequence). CDR3 in amino acids: CASSNFRGRGTEAFF. The CDR3 DNA sequence: TGTGCCAGCAGTAATTTTAGGGGGAGGGGCACTGAAGCTTTCTTT.

This sequence joins TRBV29-1 and TRBJ1-1; D unresolved. The ends were cut back, 0 bases at V and 0 bases at J, with 5 bases in the middle. CDR1 and CDR2 from the germline V gene are SQVTM and ANQGSEA. The CDR3 totals 13 residues. The CDR3 protein is CSVEDSLNTEAFF. The CDR3 DNA follows: TGCAGCGTTGAAGATAGCCTGAACACTGAAGCTTTCTTT.

The chain has TRBV5-8 and TRBJ2-3, with 8 positions matching TRBD1. The CDR3 consists of 17 residues. Germline V gene sequence: CDR1 SGHTS, CDR2 YDEGEE. With 0 bases clipped from V and 4 bases from J, the junction kept 10 bases outside the gene matches. The CDR3, as DNA: TGTGCCAGCAGCTTGGATACGACAGGGGATTTCTCAGATACGCAGTATTTT. Encoded protein: CASSLDTTGDFSDTQYF.

The rearrangement links TRBV11-3 to TRBJ2-5; D might be TRBD2 (7 bases). Per germline, CDR1 SGHNT and CDR2 YENEEA. The V end lost 5 bases, the J end lost 4 bases, and 17 bases lay between the germline ends. The CDR3 length is 15 residues. The CDR3 nucleotides are TGTGCCAGCAGCCGCAGGGGAGGGTCGTCAGAGACCCAGTACTTC. Translated: CASSRRGGSSETQYF. Together with reference TRBV11-3 and TRBJ2-5, the CDR3 gives the full variable domain: EAGVVQSPRYKIIEKKQPVAFWCNPISGHNTLYWYLQNLGQGPELLIRYENEEAVDDSQLPKDRFSAERLKGVDSTLKIQPAELGDSAVYLCASSRRGGSSETQYFGPGTRLLVL.